This TCR beta chain was profiled in a study of T-cell memory formation after mild COVID-19 (TCRdb year 2021). Context from the whole study: TCR sequence clusters from the two donors were largely donor specific. In a couple of donors, T-cell clones that expanded and contracted after mild COVID-19 were tracked by sequencing TCRalpha and TCRbeta repertoires over time. Two young, previously healthy adult volunteers made up the cohort, one male and one female. On the study overall, not on this receptor specifically: Balanced CD4/CD8 phenotypes were observed for clones contracting from day 15 to 85, whereas a bias towards CD4+ was observed for a second wave of clones expanding from day 15 to 37. SARS-CoV-2 specificity was not confirmed for the second-wave clones peaking on day 37. Contracting CD4+ clones appeared mostly in the CM and EM memory subsets, whereas CD8+ clones were enriched in EMRA. Only two mild cases were covered by the study, and larger cohorts that include severe cases with pre-infection samples were considered necessary. Some responding clones were detected in pre-infection memory, suggesting pre-existing cross-reactive memory T cells joined the SARS-CoV-2 response.

This clonotype was observed a handful of times. Its antigen is unknown. There are no base qualities to consult, and no much larger clone falls within one base. Ficoll-Paque density gradient centrifugation was used to isolate PBMCs. In the germline V gene, CDR1 corresponds to SGHAT and CDR2 to FQNNGV. The V and J ends are trimmed by 1 base and 8 bases, leaving 17 bases between them. The CDR3 covers 15 residues, taking in both the cysteine and the phenylalanine. This entry keeps only the CDR3 DNA: 45 bases, framed from base 1. Sequencing instrument: Illumina NovaSeq 6000. TCRalpha and TCRbeta cDNA libraries were constructed by 5'RACE with constant-segment primers, with sample barcodes and unique molecular identifiers being introduced. RNA was extracted from every sample with Trizol reagent. Amplification of the libraries took two PCR steps, and the second step added a second sample barcode plus Illumina TruSeq adapters. Sequencing of the libraries was done on an Illumina NovaSeq, producing 2 x 150 bp paired-end reads. The original pipeline was this. Demultiplexing of reads and collapsing into UMI-guided consensus sequences were performed with migec v1.2.7. Using mixcr v2.1.11, UMI consensuses were aligned to TRA and TRB V and J templates and then assembled into clonotypes. Clonotypes were classified as expanded or contracted when called significant by both edgeR and NoisET, with noise models trained on biological replicates. edgeR calls used a false discovery rate-adjusted p below 0.01 and a log2 fold-change threshold of 1. As an exploratory analysis of dynamics, PCA with hierarchical clustering was applied to max-normalized trajectories of the 1000 most abundant clonotypes. Separately sequenced CD4+ and CD8+ repertoires were used to assign the CD4 or CD8 phenotype of responding clones. Using fastp trimming at Q25 and MiXCR clonotype assembly, TCRdb reanalyzed the public sequencing data and kept in-frame beta chains. Identical CDR3 protein sequences are pooled into one entry, listed with their most common genes and DNA. In this record, the V and J calls reflect TCRdb's handling and not the investigators' own analysis. The sample table holds roughly 250,000 distinct CDR3 sequences, of which 16% were seen once. About 3.5% of the sample comes from the top ten.

The sequence joins TRBV11-2 to TRBJ1-2, and the D gene may be TRBD1, 6 bases matching. The specimen was PBMCs or a T cell subset sorted from them (not recorded which). This clonotype originated in a man in his late teens or twenties who had mild COVID-19 (a few samples of this study predate the infection). The sample titles of this study are shuffled in the database, so cell type and time point are left out; the donor was told from shared clones. In nucleotide form, the sequence is TGTGCCAGCAGCTTAGGTCGGTCGGTAGACAGGGGCTACACCTTC. Protein translation: CASSLGRSVDRGYTF.